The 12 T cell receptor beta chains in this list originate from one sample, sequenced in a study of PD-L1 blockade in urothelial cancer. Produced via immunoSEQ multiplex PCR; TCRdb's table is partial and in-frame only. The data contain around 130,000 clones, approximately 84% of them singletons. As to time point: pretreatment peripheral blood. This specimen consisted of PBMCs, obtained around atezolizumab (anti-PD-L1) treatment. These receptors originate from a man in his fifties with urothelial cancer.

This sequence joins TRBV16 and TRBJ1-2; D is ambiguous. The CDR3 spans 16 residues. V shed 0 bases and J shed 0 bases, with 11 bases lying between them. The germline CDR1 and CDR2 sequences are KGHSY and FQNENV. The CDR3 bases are TGTGCCAGCAGCCAATCCCCAACAGCCGCTAACTATGGCTACACCTTC. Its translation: CASSQSPTAANYGYTF.

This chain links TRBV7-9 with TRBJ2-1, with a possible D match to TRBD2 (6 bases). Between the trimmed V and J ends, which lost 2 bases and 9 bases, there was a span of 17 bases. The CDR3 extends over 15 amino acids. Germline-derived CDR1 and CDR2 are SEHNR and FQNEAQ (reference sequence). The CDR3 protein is CASSLKEVPGVEQFF. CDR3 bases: TGTGCCAGCAGCTTAAAGGAGGTTCCGGGAGTTGAGCAGTTCTTC.

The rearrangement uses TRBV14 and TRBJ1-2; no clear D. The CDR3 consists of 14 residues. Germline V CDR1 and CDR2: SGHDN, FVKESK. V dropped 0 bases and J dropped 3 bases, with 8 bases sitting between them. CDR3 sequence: CASSQDERYYGYTF. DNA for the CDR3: TGTGCCAGCAGCCAAGATGAGCGTTACTATGGCTACACCTTC.

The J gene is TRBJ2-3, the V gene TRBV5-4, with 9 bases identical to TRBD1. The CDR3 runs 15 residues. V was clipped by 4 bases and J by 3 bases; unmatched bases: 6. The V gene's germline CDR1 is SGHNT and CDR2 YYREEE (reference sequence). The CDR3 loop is CASSLPGQGTDTQYF. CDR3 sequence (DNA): TGTGCCAGCAGCCTCCCGGGACAGGGAACAGATACGCAGTATTTT.

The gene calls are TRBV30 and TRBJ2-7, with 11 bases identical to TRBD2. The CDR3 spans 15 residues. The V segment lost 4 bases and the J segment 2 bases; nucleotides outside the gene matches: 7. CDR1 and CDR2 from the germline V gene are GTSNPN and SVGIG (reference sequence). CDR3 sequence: CAWMGTGLAAYEQYF. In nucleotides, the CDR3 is TGTGCCTGGATGGGAACGGGACTAGCGGCCTACGAGCAGTACTTC.

The CDR3 here is CASREGTSGITSYNEQFF. The CDR3 nucleotides read TGTGCCAGCAGGGAGGGGACTAGCGGAATCACCTCCTACAATGAGCAGTTCTTC. This chain joins TRBV2 and TRBJ2-1; 11 nucleotides align to TRBD2. The germline V gene has CDR1 SNHLY and CDR2 FYNNEI. The ends lost 6 bases at V and 0 bases at J; junction bases unmatched: 10. CDR3 length: 18 residues. The whole variable domain, filled in from reference TRBV2 and TRBJ2-1, reads EPEVTQTPSHQVTQMGQEVILRCVPISNHLYFYWYRQILGQKVEFLVSFYNNEISEKSEIFDDQFSVERPDGSNFTLKIRSTKLEDSAMYFCASREGTSGITSYNEQFFGPGTRLTVL.

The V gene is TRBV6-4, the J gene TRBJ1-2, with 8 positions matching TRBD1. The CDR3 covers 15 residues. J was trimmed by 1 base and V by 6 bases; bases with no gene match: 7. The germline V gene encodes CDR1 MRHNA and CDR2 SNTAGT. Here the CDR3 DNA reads TGTGCCAGCAGGAGAGGACAGGGTGTTAACTATGGCTACACCTTC. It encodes CASRRGQGVNYGYTF.

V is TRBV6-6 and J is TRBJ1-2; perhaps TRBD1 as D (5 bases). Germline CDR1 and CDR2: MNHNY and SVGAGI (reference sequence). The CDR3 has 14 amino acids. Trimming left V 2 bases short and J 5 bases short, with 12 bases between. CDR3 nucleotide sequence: TGTGCCAGCAGTTACCAGGAAGGGGAATATGGCTACACCTTC. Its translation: CASSYQEGEYGYTF.

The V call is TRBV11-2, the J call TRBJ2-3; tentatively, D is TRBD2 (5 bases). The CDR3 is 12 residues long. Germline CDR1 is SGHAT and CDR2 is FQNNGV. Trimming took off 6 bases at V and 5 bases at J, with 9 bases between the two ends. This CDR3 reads CASRGGGDTQYF. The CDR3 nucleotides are TGTGCCAGCAGAGGAGGAGGAGATACGCAGTATTTT.

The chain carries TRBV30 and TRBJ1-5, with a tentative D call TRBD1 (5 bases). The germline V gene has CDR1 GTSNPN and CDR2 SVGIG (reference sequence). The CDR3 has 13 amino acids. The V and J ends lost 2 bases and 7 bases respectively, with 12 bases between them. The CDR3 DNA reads TGTGCCTGGAGTAATGGAGGGGACCAGCCCCAGCATTTT. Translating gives CAWSNGGDQPQHF.

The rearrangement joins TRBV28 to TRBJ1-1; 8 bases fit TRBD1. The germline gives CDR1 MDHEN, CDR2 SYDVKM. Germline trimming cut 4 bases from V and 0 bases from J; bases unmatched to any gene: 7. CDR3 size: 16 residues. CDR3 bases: TGTGCCAGCAGTTCAACAGGGGGGCCCATGAACACTGAAGCTTTCTTT. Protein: CASSSTGGPMNTEAFF.

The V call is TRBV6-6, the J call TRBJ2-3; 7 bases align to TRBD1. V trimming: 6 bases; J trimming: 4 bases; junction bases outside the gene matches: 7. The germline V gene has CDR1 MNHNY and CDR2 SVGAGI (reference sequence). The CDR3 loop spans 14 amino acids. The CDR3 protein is CASRKGQSSDTQYF. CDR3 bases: TGTGCCAGCAGGAAGGGACAGTCCTCAGATACGCAGTATTTT.